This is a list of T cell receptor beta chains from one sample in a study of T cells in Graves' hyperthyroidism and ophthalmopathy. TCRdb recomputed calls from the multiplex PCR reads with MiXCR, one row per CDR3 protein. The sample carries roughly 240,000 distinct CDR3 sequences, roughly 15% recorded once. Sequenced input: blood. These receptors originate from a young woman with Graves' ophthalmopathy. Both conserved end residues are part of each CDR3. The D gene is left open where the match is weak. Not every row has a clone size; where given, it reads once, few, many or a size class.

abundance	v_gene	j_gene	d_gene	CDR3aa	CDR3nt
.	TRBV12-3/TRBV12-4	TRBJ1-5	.	CASSLAGQANQPQHF	TGTGCCAGCAGTTTAGCGGGGCAGGCCAATCAGCCCCAGCATTTT
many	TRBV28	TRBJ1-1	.	CASSRAEAFF	TGTGCCAGCAGCCGGGCTGAAGCTTTCTTT
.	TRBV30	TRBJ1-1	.	CASSISRGFNTEAFF	TGTGCCAGTAGTATTTCTAGGGGCTTCAACACTGAAGCTTTCTTT
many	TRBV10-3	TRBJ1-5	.	CAIAQGGNQPQHF	TGTGCCATCGCACAAGGGGGCAATCAGCCCCAGCATTTT
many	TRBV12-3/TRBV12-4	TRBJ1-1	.	CASSLSFREGSEAFF	TGTGCCAGCAGTTTAAGTTTCCGGGAAGGTTCTGAAGCTTTCTTT
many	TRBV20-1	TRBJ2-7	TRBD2	CSARVPAGYYEQYF	TGCAGTGCTAGAGTTCCAGCGGGGTACTACGAGCAGTACTTC
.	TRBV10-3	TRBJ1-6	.	CAITRTPGGDSPLHF	TGTGCCATCACAAGGACACCAGGCGGGGATTCACCCCTCCACTTT
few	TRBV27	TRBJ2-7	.	CASSSLGYEQYF	TGTGCCAGCAGCTCTTTAGGGTACGAGCAGTACTTC
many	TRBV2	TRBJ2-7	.	CASSDDRKLSYEQYF	TGTGCCAGCAGTGATGACAGAAAGCTCTCCTACGAGCAGTACTTC
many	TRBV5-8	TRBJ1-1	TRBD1	CASSVTNRGRMNTEAFF	TGTGCCAGCAGCGTCACGAACAGGGGGCGAATGAACACTGAAGCTTTCTTT
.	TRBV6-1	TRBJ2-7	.	CASRDWSYEQYF	TGTGCCAGCCGAGACTGGAGCTACGAGCAGTACTTC
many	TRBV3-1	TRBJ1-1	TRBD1	CASSHGDRGKNTEAFF	TGTGCCAGCAGCCACGGAGACAGGGGCAAAAACACTGAAGCTTTCTTT
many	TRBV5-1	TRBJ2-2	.	CATWENTGELFF	TGCGCCACGTGGGAGAACACCGGGGAGCTGTTTTTT
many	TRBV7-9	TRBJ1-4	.	CASTDTGEKLFF	TGTGCCAGCACCGACACGGGGGAAAAACTGTTTTTT
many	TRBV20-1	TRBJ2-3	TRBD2	CSASLTSGGLTDTQYF	TGCAGTGCTAGCCTTACTAGCGGGGGCCTCACAGATACGCAGTATTTT
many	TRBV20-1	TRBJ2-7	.	CSAERGILSYEQYF	TGCAGTGCCGAACGCGGGATTCTCTCCTACGAGCAGTACTTC
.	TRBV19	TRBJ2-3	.	CASSGRDLLTDTQYF	TGTGCCAGTAGTGGCCGGGACTTACTCACAGATACGCAGTATTTT
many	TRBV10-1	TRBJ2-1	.	CASSEWSTSYNEQFF	TGCGCCAGCAGTGAGTGGTCGACTAGCTACAATGAGCAGTTCTTC
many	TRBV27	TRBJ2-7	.	CASSPLLRAYEQYF	TGTGCCAGCAGTCCCCTCCTCAGAGCGTACGAGCAGTACTTC
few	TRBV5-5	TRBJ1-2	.	CASSLFSGRFSYDGYTF	TGTGCCAGCAGCTTGTTTAGTGGAAGGTTCTCGTACGATGGCTACACCTTC
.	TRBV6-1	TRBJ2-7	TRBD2	CASSTRTSGTSYEQYF	TGTGCCAGCAGCACCAGGACTAGCGGGACCTCCTACGAGCAGTACTTC
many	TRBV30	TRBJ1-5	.	CAWSDGDKQPQHF	TGTGCCTGGAGTGACGGAGACAAGCAGCCCCAGCATTTT
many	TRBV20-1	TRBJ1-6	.	CSVSRPGMNSPLHF	TGCAGTGTCAGTCGGCCAGGGATGAATTCACCCCTCCACTTT
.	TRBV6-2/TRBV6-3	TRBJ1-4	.	CASKEEWSEKLFF	TGTGCCAGCAAGGAAGAATGGTCTGAAAAACTGTTTTTT
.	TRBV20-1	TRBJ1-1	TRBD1	CSAAGPGRGRNTEAFF	TGCAGTGCTGCCGGGCCGGGCAGGGGGCGAAACACTGAAGCTTTCTTT
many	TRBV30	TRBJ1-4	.	CAWSVRTQGELFF	TGTGCCTGGAGTGTAAGGACCCAGGGCGAACTGTTTTTT
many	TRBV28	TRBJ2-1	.	CASRQGTGNEQFF	TGTGCCAGCAGGCAGGGAACGGGCAATGAGCAGTTCTTC
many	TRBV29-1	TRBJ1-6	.	CSVAGTYDSPLHF	TGCAGCGTTGCAGGGACATATGATTCACCCCTCCACTTT
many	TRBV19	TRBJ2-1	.	CASSMWGVGNEQFF	TGTGCCAGTAGTATGTGGGGGGTTGGGAATGAGCAGTTCTTC
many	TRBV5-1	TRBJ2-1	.	CASSSRGDYNEQFF	TGCGCCAGCAGCTCCAGGGGAGACTACAATGAGCAGTTCTTC
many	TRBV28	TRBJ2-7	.	CASSATGPSVREQYF	TGTGCCAGCAGTGCGACCGGGCCCTCCGTCCGTGAGCAGTACTTC
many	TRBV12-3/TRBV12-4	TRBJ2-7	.	CASSPKDRIYEQYF	TGTGCCAGCAGTCCAAAGGACCGGATCTACGAGCAGTACTTC
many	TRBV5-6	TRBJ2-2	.	CASKVQQNTGELFF	TGTGCCAGCAAGGTACAGCAAAACACCGGGGAGCTGTTTTTT
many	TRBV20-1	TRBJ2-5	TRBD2	CSARGGVAGAGTQYF	TGCAGTGCTAGAGGGGGAGTAGCGGGAGCTGGGACCCAGTACTTC
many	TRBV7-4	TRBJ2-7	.	CASSLTRQAPYEQYF	TGTGCCAGCAGCTTAACTAGACAGGCCCCCTACGAGCAGTACTTC
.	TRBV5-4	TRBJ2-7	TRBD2	CASSYGGGLAGGPIDFEQYF	TGTGCCAGCAGCTACGGGGGGGGACTAGCGGGAGGGCCAATTGATTTCGAGCAGTACTTC
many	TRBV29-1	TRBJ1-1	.	CSVAGAANTEAFF	TGCAGCGTTGCCGGGGCGGCGAACACTGAAGCTTTCTTT
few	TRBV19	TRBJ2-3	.	CASSHLLSSRTDTQYF	TGTGCCAGTAGTCACCTTTTGAGTTCTCGCACAGATACGCAGTATTTT
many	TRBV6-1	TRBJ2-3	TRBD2	CASRRTSGGISGTDTQYF	TGTGCCAGCAGAAGGACTAGCGGGGGGATTTCGGGGACAGATACGCAGTATTTT
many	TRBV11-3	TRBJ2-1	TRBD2	CASSSTSGIYNEQFF	TGTGCCAGCAGCTCGACTAGCGGGATATACAATGAGCAGTTCTTC
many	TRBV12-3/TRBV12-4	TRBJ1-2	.	CASTQRINYGYTF	TGTGCCAGCACCCAAAGGATTAACTATGGCTACACCTTC
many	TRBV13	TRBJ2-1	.	CASSAGQLTYNEQFF	TGTGCCAGCAGCGCGGGACAGCTAACCTACAATGAGCAGTTCTTC
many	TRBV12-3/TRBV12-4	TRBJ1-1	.	CASSLSGRRFTEAFF	TGTGCCAGCAGTTTATCGGGGCGGAGGTTTACTGAAGCTTTCTTT
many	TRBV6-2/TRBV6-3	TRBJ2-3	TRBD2	CASKQTSGIFTDTQYF	TGTGCCAGCAAACAAACTAGCGGGATATTCACAGATACGCAGTATTTT
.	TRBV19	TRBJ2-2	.	CASSPGVPGELFF	TGTGCCAGTAGCCCAGGGGTTCCCGGGGAGCTGTTTTTT